The subject of this entry is one TCR beta chain. The record originates from a study of technical replicates of blood from a handful of donors. Per the germline V gene, CDR1 is SQVTM and CDR2 is ANQGSEA. The CDR3 runs 12 residues. The V gene lost 7 bases and the J gene lost 3 bases, with 13 bases spanning the gap. Using immunoSEQ multiplex PCR, the repertoire was profiled, and TCRdb retains in-frame clones only, with some absent. The table records over 45,000 clones, approximately 90% of them present only once. The sequenced sample consisted of PBMCs. The TCR originated in a human donor in good health. Some clones in this sample may be carry-over from other donors' samples. The chain has TRBV29-1 and TRBJ2-7; possible D gene TRBD1, 5 bases. The DNA of the CDR3 is TGCAGCGGTTCGACAGTAGGCTACGAGCAGTACTTC. It codes for CSGSTVGYEQYF.